This is a list of T cell receptor beta chains from one sample in a study of blood T cell repertoires in COVID-19. TCRdb keeps only in-frame clones here, not all; method: immunoSEQ multiplex PCR. The repertoire holds hundreds of thousands of clones, with roughly 89% as singletons. The specimen was peripheral blood. These receptors all come from a woman aged 25 to 45 with active or convalescent COVID-19. Each CDR3 is given with its conserved first and last residue. A D gene is named only where the DNA matches it firmly. Clone size is not always given. Where it is, it says once, few, many or a class for expanded clones.

D: NA; J: TRBJ1-1; V: TRBV5-8; size: NA; CDR3: CASRSQELNTEAFF; DNA: TGTGCCAGCAGGTCACAGGAACTGAACACTGAAGCTTTCTTT
D: NA; J: TRBJ1-1; V: TRBV5-1; size: NA; CDR3: CASSLDAVPDTEAFF; DNA: TGCGCCAGCAGCTTGGATGCGGTTCCCGACACTGAAGCTTTCTTT
D: TRBD2; J: TRBJ2-7; V: TRBV5-4; size: NA; CDR3: CAVGLAGGTSSYEQYF; DNA: TGTGCCGTCGGACTAGCGGGAGGTACAAGCTCCTACGAGCAGTACTTC
D: NA; J: TRBJ1-3; V: TRBV3-1/TRBV3-2; size: NA; CDR3: CASRVASGNTIYF; DNA: TGTGCCAGCAGGGTAGCCAGTGGAAACACCATATATTTT
D: NA; J: TRBJ2-1; V: TRBV18; size: NA; CDR3: CASSPKGGPSYNEQFF; DNA: TGTGCCAGCTCACCTAAGGGCGGGCCATCCTACAATGAGCAGTTCTTC
D: NA; J: TRBJ1-5; V: TRBV23-1; size: NA; CDR3: CASSLTGNQPQHF; DNA: TGCGCCAGCAGTCTGACAGGCAATCAGCCCCAGCATTTT
D: NA; J: TRBJ1-1; V: TRBV7-9; size: NA; CDR3: CASSLGLSGQTEAFF; DNA: TGTGCCAGCAGCTTAGGTTTGTCAGGGCAAACTGAAGCTTTCTTT
D: NA; J: TRBJ2-4; V: TRBV6-1; size: NA; CDR3: CASSEAGLAKNIQYF; DNA: TGTGCCAGCAGTGAAGCGGGCCTAGCCAAAAACATTCAGTACTTC
D: NA; J: TRBJ2-5; V: TRBV6-4; size: NA; CDR3: CASTDWLTGRWTQYF; DNA: TGTGCCAGCACCGACTGGTTGACAGGGAGGTGGACCCAGTACTTC
D: TRBD1; J: TRBJ2-7; V: TRBV15; size: NA; CDR3: CATNNPGQGDEQYF; DNA: TGTGCCACCAACAACCCGGGACAGGGCGACGAGCAGTACTTC
D: NA; J: TRBJ2-3; V: TRBV28; size: NA; CDR3: CATNVETDTQYF; DNA: TGTGCCACTAACGTAGAGACAGATACGCAGTATTTT
D: TRBD1; J: TRBJ1-5; V: TRBV6-4; size: once; CDR3: CASHATSRGPWQPQHF; DNA: TGTGCCAGCCACGCTACCTCAAGGGGGCCGTGGCAGCCCCAGCATTTT
D: NA; J: TRBJ1-5; V: TRBV2; size: NA; CDR3: CASSDSVSNQPQHF; DNA: TGTGCCAGCAGTGACAGTGTTAGCAATCAGCCCCAGCATTTT
D: NA; J: TRBJ2-5; V: TRBV5-4; size: NA; CDR3: CASRTGEVETQYF; DNA: TGTGCCTCCAGAACAGGGGAGGTTGAGACCCAGTACTTC
D: NA; J: TRBJ2-1; V: TRBV7-9; size: NA; CDR3: CASSLAGLAVHEQFF; DNA: TGTGCCAGCAGCTTAGCCGGGTTAGCAGTGCATGAGCAGTTCTTC
D: NA; J: TRBJ2-7; V: TRBV5-1; size: NA; CDR3: CASSLEYRDNSYEQYF; DNA: TGCGCCAGCAGCTTGGAGTACCGGGACAATTCCTACGAGCAGTACTTC
D: NA; J: TRBJ1-4; V: TRBV18; size: NA; CDR3: CASTGQPATNEKLFF; DNA: TGTGCCAGCACAGGACAGCCCGCAACTAATGAAAAACTGTTTTTT
D: TRBD1; J: TRBJ1-5; V: TRBV6-5; size: NA; CDR3: CASRRGTGDQPQHF; DNA: TGTGCCAGCAGGAGGGGGACAGGGGATCAGCCCCAGCATTTT
D: TRBD2; J: TRBJ2-2; V: TRBV5-1; size: NA; CDR3: CASSRTGLAVNTGELFF; DNA: TGCGCCAGCAGCCGTACCGGACTAGCGGTGAACACCGGGGAGCTGTTTTTT
D: TRBD1; J: TRBJ1-6; V: TRBV7-9; size: NA; CDR3: CASSLIWDGTGDSPLHF; DNA: TGTGCCAGCAGCTTAATTTGGGACGGGACAGGGGATTCACCCCTCCACTTT
D: TRBD2; J: TRBJ2-7; V: TRBV10-3; size: NA; CDR3: CAVSGTSGIGGYEQYF; DNA: TGTGCCGTTTCCGGGACTAGCGGGATTGGAGGTTACGAGCAGTACTTC
D: NA; J: TRBJ1-4; V: TRBV27; size: NA; CDR3: CASSSQQDGSEKLFF; DNA: TGTGCCAGCAGTTCACAACAGGACGGGAGTGAAAAACTGTTTTTT
D: TRBD2; J: TRBJ2-1; V: TRBV4-1; size: NA; CDR3: CASSPTGLAGGRYNEQFF; DNA: TGCGCCAGCAGCCCCACGGGACTAGCGGGGGGAAGATACAATGAGCAGTTCTTC
D: TRBD1; J: TRBJ2-3; V: TRBV20-1; size: NA; CDR3: CSASDPGGDTQYF; DNA: TGCAGTGCTAGTGACCCAGGGGGAGATACGCAGTATTTT
D: NA; J: TRBJ2-1; V: TRBV12-3/TRBV12-4; size: NA; CDR3: CASTGGPGDEQFF; DNA: TGTGCCAGCACCGGGGGGCCGGGGGATGAGCAGTTCTTC
D: NA; J: TRBJ2-1; V: TRBV5-1; size: NA; CDR3: CASSLAFGLAYNEQFF; DNA: TGCGCCAGCAGCTTGGCCTTCGGACTGGCCTACAATGAGCAGTTCTTC
D: TRBD2; J: TRBJ2-5; V: TRBV9; size: NA; CDR3: CASSVGLAGGNQETQYF; DNA: TGTGCCAGCAGCGTAGGACTAGCGGGGGGGAACCAAGAGACCCAGTACTTC
D: TRBD1; J: TRBJ1-2; V: TRBV3-1/TRBV3-2; size: NA; CDR3: CASSQVLGGSFARSYTF; DNA: TGTGCCAGCAGCCAAGTTTTAGGGGGCTCCTTTGCCAGGAGCTACACCTTC
D: NA; J: TRBJ1-2; V: TRBV6-5; size: NA; CDR3: CASSNGGGAGYTF; DNA: TGTGCCAGCAGCAACGGGGGAGGGGCGGGCTACACCTTC
D: TRBD2; J: TRBJ2-7; V: TRBV9; size: once; CDR3: CASSVGGTSGSSGEQYF; DNA: TGTGCCAGCAGCGTAGGAGGGACTAGCGGGAGTAGCGGCGAGCAGTACTTC
D: TRBD2; J: TRBJ2-1; V: TRBV6-6; size: NA; CDR3: CASSSRTSGNNEQFF; DNA: TGTGCCAGCAGTTCCCGAACTAGCGGCAACAATGAGCAGTTCTTC
D: NA; J: TRBJ2-2; V: TRBV21-1; size: few; CDR3: CASSKGGSTGELFF; DNA: TGTGCCAGCAGCAAAGGAGGGAGCACCGGGGAGCTGTTTTTT
D: NA; J: TRBJ1-2; V: TRBV6-5; size: NA; CDR3: CASSHGGANYGYTF; DNA: TGTGCCAGCAGTCACGGGGGGGCTAACTATGGCTACACCTTC
D: NA; J: TRBJ1-3; V: TRBV29-1; size: NA; CDR3: CSVHRDGNTIYF; DNA: TGCAGCGTTCACAGGGATGGAAACACCATATATTTT
D: TRBD2; J: TRBJ2-2; V: TRBV19; size: NA; CDR3: CASSASGRVQGGELFF; DNA: TGTGCCAGTAGCGCTAGCGGGAGGGTTCAGGGCGGGGAGCTGTTTTTT
D: NA; J: TRBJ2-1; V: TRBV3-1/TRBV3-2; size: NA; CDR3: CASSHVDPNGASEPYDEQFF; DNA: TGTGCCAGCAGCCACGTGGATCCGAACGGGGCTAGCGAACCCTACGATGAGCAGTTCTTC
D: NA; J: TRBJ1-4; V: TRBV2; size: NA; CDR3: CASKEGGATNEKLFF; DNA: TGTGCCAGCAAAGAAGGGGGAGCAACTAATGAAAAACTGTTTTTT
D: NA; J: TRBJ1-5; V: TRBV6-1; size: NA; CDR3: CASSEVGAGQPQHF; DNA: TGTGCCAGCAGTGAAGTGGGGGCAGGTCAGCCCCAGCATTTT
D: NA; J: TRBJ2-7; V: TRBV30; size: NA; CDR3: CAWSVLTEGYEQYF; DNA: TGTGCCTGGAGTGTTTTAACGGAGGGCTACGAGCAGTACTTC
D: TRBD1; J: TRBJ2-1; V: TRBV4-1; size: NA; CDR3: CASSQPMGTAEQFF; DNA: TGCGCCAGCAGCCAACCAATGGGGACAGCGGAGCAGTTCTTC
D: NA; J: TRBJ1-4; V: TRBV10-3; size: NA; CDR3: CAISESGSGNEKLFF; DNA: TGTGCCATCAGTGAGTCTGGCAGCGGTAATGAAAAACTGTTTTTT
D: TRBD2; J: TRBJ2-7; V: TRBV27; size: NA; CDR3: CASSLTGRGPLSYEQYF; DNA: TGTGCCAGCAGTTTAACCGGGAGGGGTCCCCTCTCCTACGAGCAGTACTTC
D: TRBD2; J: TRBJ2-1; V: TRBV10-2; size: NA; CDR3: CASNSGGQHNEQFF; DNA: TGCGCCAGCAACAGCGGGGGACAACACAATGAGCAGTTCTTC
D: TRBD1; J: TRBJ1-4; V: TRBV7-9; size: NA; CDR3: CAAGQGDEKLFF; DNA: TGTGCCGCTGGACAGGGAGATGAAAAACTGTTTTTT
D: TRBD1; J: TRBJ2-3; V: TRBV5-1; size: NA; CDR3: CASSLVGQGGTDTQYF; DNA: TGCGCCAGCAGCTTGGTAGGACAGGGCGGCACAGATACGCAGTATTTT
D: NA; J: TRBJ2-7; V: TRBV7-2; size: once; CDR3: CASDGASHGSGRYEQYF; DNA: TGTGCCAGCGACGGAGCCTCCCACGGTAGCGGCCGCTACGAGCAGTACTTC
D: NA; J: TRBJ1-1; V: TRBV29-1; size: NA; CDR3: CSVKGRLFTEAFF; DNA: TGCAGCGTAAAAGGGAGGCTATTCACTGAAGCTTTCTTT
D: NA; J: TRBJ1-1; V: TRBV4-1; size: NA; CDR3: CASSPPGARATEAFF; DNA: TGCGCCAGCAGTCCCCCGGGAGCCCGGGCCACTGAAGCTTTCTTT
D: NA; J: TRBJ2-3; V: TRBV3-1/TRBV3-2; size: NA; CDR3: CASSLDSLTDTQYF; DNA: TGTGCCAGCAGCCTTGACTCACTCACAGATACGCAGTATTTT
D: TRBD1; J: TRBJ1-6; V: TRBV19; size: once; CDR3: CASSLRTGHNSPLHF; DNA: TGTGCCAGTAGCCTGAGGACAGGGCATAATTCACCCCTCCACTTT
D: TRBD1; J: TRBJ2-1; V: TRBV2; size: NA; CDR3: CASSDGQGGGYNEQFF; DNA: TGTGCCAGCAGTGACGGACAGGGGGGTGGGTACAATGAGCAGTTCTTC
D: NA; J: TRBJ1-1; V: TRBV2; size: few; CDR3: CASSAGGHMNTEAFF; DNA: TGTGCCAGCAGTGCAGGAGGGCATATGAACACTGAAGCTTTCTTT
D: NA; J: TRBJ1-4; V: TRBV30; size: NA; CDR3: CATGRRGPEKLFF; DNA: TGTGCCACGGGGAGGAGGGGCCCCGAAAAACTGTTTTTT
D: NA; J: TRBJ2-3; V: TRBV27; size: NA; CDR3: CASSPRAPRFTDTQYF; DNA: TGTGCCAGCAGTCCGCGGGCACCCCGTTTCACAGATACGCAGTATTTT